This T cell receptor (beta chain) stems from a study of shared clonotypes between healthy human individuals. Comments on this clone: As yet, its antigen is unknown.

Each unsorted PBMC replicate got 300 ng genomic DNA, some 31,000 genomes. Authors' data handling: Owing to the provision of junction-only sequences devoid of quality scores by immunoSEQ, filtering differed. The assay was immunoSEQ multiplex PCR, and TCRdb's table has in-frame clones only and misses some. Clone size and V and J calls were adopted from that table, with D and trimming inferred from the DNA. Here the sample spans about 470,000 clones, roughly 77% being singletons. CDR3 length: 15 residues. Germline loops: CDR1 SGHDT, CDR2 YYEEEE. Losses at the gene ends were 3 bases for V and 7 bases for J; bases not matched to a gene: 4. The donors, all of them Caucasian adults, lived in Nashville, Tennessee. Broader study findings: Enrolling few donors narrowed the genetic and exposure-history diversity that was represented.

The TCR comes from a woman between 40 and 55 years old in good health. Some clones in this sample may be carry-over from other donors' samples. The sequenced sample was PBMCs. The chain couples TRBV5-6 to TRBJ2-1; 13 bases are shared with TRBD2. The CDR3 nucleotides read TGTGCCAGCAGCTGGACTAGCGGGAGTAGGAATGAGCAGTTCTTC. Its translation is CASSWTSGSRNEQFF.